A single sample is the source of the 20 T cell receptor beta chains below, sequenced in a study of shared clonotypes between healthy human individuals (dated by TCRdb to the early 2020s). Library generation was performed with the immunoSEQ multiplex PCR assay. The table comes from immuneACCESS by way of TCRdb, which keeps in-frame sequences with V and J called. Part of the clones is missing from these tables; in studies checked, under half for an unresolved V gene and the rest for unknown reasons. This sample holds 550,000 to 800,000 clones; about 92% were observed only once. The ten most abundant clones make up roughly 36% of the sample. Sequenced input: memory CD8+ T cells from PBMCs. This specimen's cell subset or site label, interpreted: CD45RO+ cells pooled with CCR7-negative TemRA cells. The receptors here all came from a man aged 18-30 years in good health. Some clones in this sample may be carry-over from other donors' samples.

This clone was picked up one time. The chain joins TRBV6-5 to TRBJ2-1; TRBD2 might be the D (5 bases). CDR1 MNHEY and CDR2 SVGAGI come from the germline V gene. Trimming pared 6 bases from V and 10 bases from J, leaving 16 bases between. This CDR3 is 13 amino acids long. The DNA of the CDR3 is TGTGCCAGCAGCCTTGCGGGCGGGCTGGAGCAGTTCTTC. This encodes CASSLAGGLEQFF.

This chain links TRBV11-2 with TRBJ1-4, with 11 bases matching TRBD1. The CDR3 covers 18 residues. V lost 1 base and J lost 6; bases outside the gene matches: 10. Germline CDR1 is SGHAT and CDR2 is FQNNGV. The CDR3 coding sequence is TGTGCCAGCAGCTTAGGGTTGAGGACAGGGGGCGCAGATGAAAAACTGTTTTTT. This translates into CASSLGLRTGGADEKLFF.

This clone was observed a handful of times. The chain joins TRBV11-2 to TRBJ1-1, with D hard to call. CDR3 length: 12 amino acids. Looked up from germline, CDR1 is SGHAT and CDR2 is FQNNGV. V shed 2 bases and J shed 5 bases, with 6 bases lying between them. The CDR3 bases are TGTGCCAGCAGCTTAAGTGTGACTGAAGCTTTCTTT. It translates to CASSLSVTEAFF.

V gene TRBV27 combines with J gene TRBJ2-2; D possibly uses TRBD1 or TRBD2 (7 bases each). V was clipped by 5 bases and J by 6 bases, with 19 bases between them. Germline V gene lookup returns CDR1 MNHEY and CDR2 SMNVEV (reference sequence). The CDR3 runs 16 residues. The CDR3 spells CASSHPTGSGAGELFF. As DNA, the CDR3 is TGTGCCAGCAGTCACCCGACAGGGAGCGGGGCCGGGGAGCTGTTTTTT.

This chain uses TRBV5-1 with TRBJ1-1; D remains ambiguous. Looked up from germline, CDR1 is SGHRS and CDR2 is YFSETQ. V dropped 4 bases and J dropped 3 bases, with 13 bases sitting between them. The CDR3 is made up of 14 amino acids. Here the CDR3 reads CASSLRLRDTEAFF. Written as DNA, the CDR3 is TGCGCCAGCAGCCTCCGGTTGAGGGACACTGAAGCTTTCTTT.

The table lists this clone with a count of one. This sequence joins TRBV11-2 and TRBJ2-1, with 9 bases lining up with TRBD2. This CDR3 comprises 15 residues. V dropped 5 bases and J dropped 4; count of bases not matched to a gene: 6. CDR1 is SGHAT, CDR2 FQNNGV, per germline. CDR3 residues: CASSGRSGSYNEQFF. The CDR3 DNA sequence: TGTGCCAGCAGCGGCCGTAGCGGGAGTTACAATGAGCAGTTCTTC.

V gene TRBV27 combines with J gene TRBJ2-1; 11 bases fit TRBD2. The CDR3 runs to 15 residues. CDR1 is MNHEY, CDR2 SMNVEV, per germline (reference sequence). Trimming at V came to 4 bases and at J to 3 bases, leaving 2 bases not matched to a gene. The CDR3 loop reads CASSYSGRDYNEQFF. The CDR3 coding sequence is TGTGCCAGCAGTTATAGCGGGAGGGACTACAATGAGCAGTTCTTC.

The chain couples TRBV7-9 to TRBJ2-7; maybe TRBD1 (6 bases). The CDR3 length is 12 residues. Germline CDR1 is SEHNR and CDR2 is FQNEAQ (reference sequence). Trimming left V 7 bases short and J 5 bases short, with 12 bases between. CDR3 in amino acids: CASTYGGHEQYF. The CDR3 bases are TGTGCCAGCACGTATGGGGGCCACGAGCAGTACTTC.

The CDR3, as DNA: TGTGCCAGCGCTCAAGCGTTACAAGAGACCCAGTACTTC. It yields the protein CASAQALQETQYF. This chain links TRBV28 with TRBJ2-5; D is unclear. CDR1 MDHEN and CDR2 SYDVKM come from the germline V gene. Trimming took 8 bases from V and 2 from J, leaving 12 bases between them. The CDR3 is 13 residues long.

This clone occurred once. The genes are TRBV4-1 and TRBJ2-1; the D call may be TRBD1 or TRBD2 (6 bases each). V was cut by 0 bases and J by 5 bases, with 17 bases left in between. The germline CDR1 and CDR2 sequences are MGHRA and YSYEKL. The length of the CDR3 is 17 residues. The CDR3 nucleotides read TGCGCCAGCAGCCAAGATTCGGGCGGGACAATCAACAATGAGCAGTTCTTC. It codes for CASSQDSGGTINNEQFF.

This rearrangement joins TRBV21-1 to TRBJ1-3; TRBD1 reflects the table's D call only, with no check against the DNA. TRBV21-1 is a recognized pseudogene. This CDR3 spans 14 amino acids. CDR3 sequence: CASSPRSPGNTIYF. CDR3 in DNA: TGTGCCAGCAGCCCCAGGTCTCCTGGAAACACCATATATTTT.

This chain joins TRBV27 and TRBJ1-2, with a tentative D call TRBD1 (5 bases). Germline V gene lookup returns CDR1 MNHEY and CDR2 SMNVEV (reference sequence). Trimming took off 6 bases at V and 4 bases at J, with 18 bases between the two ends. This CDR3 comprises 15 residues. The CDR3, as DNA: TGTGCCAGCAGCCAGGTAGACAGTCCCTTCTATGGCTACACCTTC. It translates to CASSQVDSPFYGYTF.

J is TRBJ1-1 and V is TRBV7-9; D is undetermined. The V end was cut by 1 base, the J end by 1 base, with 10 bases between. This CDR3 spans 15 amino acids. Germline CDR1 and CDR2: SEHNR and FQNEAQ (reference sequence). The CDR3 nucleotides are TGTGCCAGCAGCTTAGTGGCGGGTAAGAACACTGAAGCTTTCTTT. Protein: CASSLVAGKNTEAFF.

The rearrangement links TRBV27 to TRBJ2-1, with 9 bases matching TRBD1. In germline, CDR1 is MNHEY, CDR2 SMNVEV (reference sequence). V trimming: 4 bases; J trimming: 6 bases; junction bases outside the gene matches: 4. The CDR3 runs to 14 residues. The CDR3 bases are TGTGCCAGCAGTTGGGGACAGGGATTCAATGAGCAGTTCTTC. Protein product: CASSWGQGFNEQFF.

The chain has TRBV4-1 and TRBJ2-7; 7 bases align to TRBD2. CDR1 is MGHRA and CDR2 is YSYEKL in the germline V gene. The trim removed 1 base at V and 2 bases at J, leaving 14 bases unmatched. This CDR3 comprises 18 residues. The CDR3 bases are TGCGCCAGCAGCCAAGCGGGGGTACGCGGGAGTCCTGCCTACGAGCAGTACTTC. It codes for CASSQAGVRGSPAYEQYF.

In nucleotides, the CDR3 is TGTGCCAGCAGTTACGAGACTAGCACCTACACAGATACGCAGTATTTT. This gives the protein CASSYETSTYTDTQYF. The rearrangement links TRBV6-6 to TRBJ2-3; 7 bases fit TRBD2. V dropped 2 bases and J dropped 2; count of bases not matched to a gene: 7. The germline CDR1 and CDR2 sequences are MNHNY and SVGAGI (reference sequence). This CDR3 comprises 16 residues.

This clone has just one count. V and J are TRBV14 and TRBJ2-3; 13 positions match TRBD2. Trimming removed 3 bases from V and 2 bases from J; junction bases left unmatched: 5. There are 17 residues in the CDR3. Germline V lookup: CDR1 SGHDN, CDR2 FVKESK. This CDR3 is CASSHGLAGALTDTQYF. The CDR3 nucleotides are TGTGCCAGCAGCCACGGACTAGCGGGAGCGCTCACAGATACGCAGTATTTT.

This clone was seen more than once but under ten times. This chain connects TRBV19 to TRBJ1-1; 7 positions match TRBD1. In germline, CDR1 is LNHDA, CDR2 SQIVND (reference sequence). The CDR3 extends over 15 amino acids. Trimming cost V 5 bases and J 0 bases; bases outside gene matches: 6. CDR3 sequence reads: CASSPLGQLNTEAFF. The CDR3 region has the DNA TGTGCCAGTAGTCCACTGGGACAGCTGAACACTGAAGCTTTCTTT.

Comment on this clone: Additional DNA sequences in this sample encode the identical CDR3. V usage is TRBV27 and J usage is TRBJ2-1; D gene ambiguous. The CDR3 has 14 amino acids. CDR1 and CDR2 from the germline V gene are MNHEY and SMNVEV (reference sequence). The V and J ends lost 5 bases and 0 bases respectively, with 8 bases between them. In DNA form, the CDR3 reads TGTGCCAGCAGTCTAAGGAGCTCCTACAATGAGCAGTTCTTC. This sequence encodes CASSLRSSYNEQFF.

In this sample, this clone turned up once. This sample also contains other DNA sequences that code for the same CDR3. The gene calls are TRBV11-2 and TRBJ2-7, with TRBD2 matching 9 bases. The V and J ends lost 5 bases and 2 bases, in that order; junction bases with no gene match: 4. The CDR3 has 14 residues. Germline-derived CDR1 and CDR2 are SGHAT and FQNNGV. The CDR3, as DNA: TGTGCCAGCAGCGTTAGCGGGAGTCCCTACGAGCAGTACTTC. Its translation: CASSVSGSPYEQYF. Filled out from reference TRBV11-2 and TRBJ2-7, the complete variable domain reads EAGVAQSPRYKIIEKRQSVAFWCNPISGHATLYWYQQILGQGPKLLIQFQNNGVVDDSQLPKDRFSAERLKGVDSTLKIQPAKLEDSAVYLCASSVSGSPYEQYFGPGTRLTVT.